This TCR beta chain was sequenced for a study of metastatic and nonmetastatic thyroid tumors. Study processing details: For papillary thyroid cancer, a distant-metastasis classifier was constructed from CDR3 differences observed across clinicopathological groups. TCRdb re-called the PCR reads through MiXCR. The V and J calls were determined by TCRdb, not by the authors. The table has tens of thousands of clones, 20% to 25% seen once. Prior to thyroid surgery, none of the patients had received any treatment. The CDR3 is 14 residues long. V shed 0 bases, J shed 15 bases, and the junction held 8 bases outside the gene matches. Germline V gene data show CDR1 as SGHRS and CDR2 as YFSETQ. Study findings and constraints: Reported TCR beta diversity, measured in blood and tumor, was significantly higher for malignant thyroid tumors than for benign nodules.

In regard to this clone: Its antigen is still unknown.

The chain is built from TRBV5-1 and TRBJ2-3; 12 bases line up with TRBD2. The sample was blood. The sequence was obtained from a female donor with papillary thyroid cancer or a benign thyroid nodule (not recorded which). Some clones in this sample may be carry-over from other donors' samples. CDR3 in amino acids: CASSLGLAGDKQYF. In DNA form, the CDR3 reads TGCGCCAGCAGCTTGGGACTAGCGGGAGATAAGCAATATTTT.